These T cell receptor beta chains were read from a single sample in a study of blood T cell repertoires in COVID-19. Sequencing was performed with immunoSEQ multiplex PCR; in TCRdb, only in-frame clones are kept and a portion is missing. Seen here are 200,000 to 250,000 clones, approximately 80% observed once, and the top ten hold 1.8%. The sample was PBMCs or T cells enriched from blood (not recorded which). The receptors were sampled from a man in his sixties who had recovered from COVID-19. CDR3s leave out the opening cysteine and the closing phenylalanine or tryptophan. Fields, in order: V gene, D gene, J gene, CDR3 protein. A D gene is named only where the DNA matches it firmly.

V gene: TRBV5-1
D gene: TRBD2
J gene: TRBJ2-5
CDR3 protein: ASSLISGGAKETQY

V gene: TRBV9
D gene: TRBD1
J gene: TRBJ1-4
CDR3 protein: ASSVGQLDEKLF

V gene: TRBV15
D gene: NA
J gene: TRBJ2-7
CDR3 protein: ATSRVGESREQY

V gene: TRBV4-1
D gene: TRBD1
J gene: TRBJ1-6
CDR3 protein: ASSQEGGRGRNSPLH

V gene: TRBV11-2
D gene: NA
J gene: TRBJ2-7
CDR3 protein: ASSSISWTDRYEQY

V gene: TRBV20-1
D gene: NA
J gene: TRBJ1-2
CDR3 protein: SAISGPGYT

V gene: TRBV6-2/TRBV6-3
D gene: NA
J gene: TRBJ2-7
CDR3 protein: ASSYAGYSYEQY

V gene: TRBV5-1
D gene: TRBD1
J gene: TRBJ1-1
CDR3 protein: ASSPSVGQGGTEAF

V gene: TRBV19
D gene: TRBD1
J gene: TRBJ2-7
CDR3 protein: ASSNRQGVHEQY

V gene: TRBV29-1
D gene: NA
J gene: TRBJ1-4
CDR3 protein: SVERGEKLF

V gene: TRBV7-2
D gene: TRBD2
J gene: TRBJ2-1
CDR3 protein: ASSLVPSGGEQF

V gene: TRBV5-8
D gene: NA
J gene: TRBJ2-1
CDR3 protein: ASSLAVGRNEQF

V gene: TRBV19
D gene: TRBD2
J gene: TRBJ2-1
CDR3 protein: ASTRTSGGTSSYNEQF

V gene: TRBV4-3
D gene: TRBD2
J gene: TRBJ2-3
CDR3 protein: ASSQGTSGGVRDTQY

V gene: TRBV4-3
D gene: TRBD1
J gene: TRBJ1-2
CDR3 protein: ASSQDYRGVNGYT

V gene: TRBV11-2
D gene: TRBD2
J gene: TRBJ2-7
CDR3 protein: ASTLSGDSYEQY

V gene: TRBV19
D gene: NA
J gene: TRBJ2-1
CDR3 protein: ASSQGGYNEQF

V gene: TRBV7-2
D gene: NA
J gene: TRBJ1-2
CDR3 protein: ASSLVQGFNYGYT

V gene: TRBV2
D gene: TRBD1
J gene: TRBJ1-1
CDR3 protein: ASSRQGTTEAF

V gene: TRBV19
D gene: TRBD1
J gene: TRBJ1-1
CDR3 protein: ASTLTGTGTEAF

V gene: TRBV7-2
D gene: NA
J gene: TRBJ1-1
CDR3 protein: ASSLYADTEAF

V gene: TRBV6-1
D gene: NA
J gene: TRBJ1-4
CDR3 protein: ASSESSVEKLF